This TCR beta chain derives from a study of T cell responses to AZD1222 COVID-19 vaccine. About the study: Recipients boosted at about 4 weeks or about 12 weeks are pooled. Findings and limits, study-wide: The donor group comprised mostly white British people and more females; the analysis possibly underestimated clonal diversity. Spike was spanned by vaccine-associated CD4 TCRs, which were dominant at 160-218 and 743-854.

Germline CDR1 and CDR2: SGHDT and YYEEEE. The V and J ends lost 4 bases and 3 bases, in that order; junction bases with no gene match: 4. This CDR3 comprises 15 residues. Repertoires were generated with immunoSEQ multiplex PCR, while TCRdb's copy carries only in-frame clones and drops some. The table lists 150,000 to 200,000 clones, approximately 95% of them singletons. With regard to this clone: The antigen is undetermined.

The rearrangement joins TRBV5-6 to TRBJ1-3, with 10 bases that match TRBD1. The source is an adult in good health. The sequencing used peripheral blood, collected on day 0 of AZD1222 vaccination. CDR3: CASSRDRGFGNTIYF. The CDR3, as DNA: TGTGCCAGCAGCCGGGACAGGGGTTTTGGAAACACCATATATTTT.